This T cell receptor (beta chain) is drawn from a study of T cells in Graves' hyperthyroidism and ophthalmopathy. Findings and limits, study-wide: Ophthalmopathy was predicted by the model a median of roughly 6.6 months ahead of onset.

TCR beta CDR3 regions were amplified from RNA. The TCR CDR3 was amplified in a first-round RT-PCR using the HTBI primer set. TCRdb redid the calling of the multiplex PCR reads with MiXCR, one entry per CDR3 protein. The table has 300,000 to 350,000 distinct CDR3 sequences, 20% to 25% seen once; the top ten hold 50%. CDR1 and CDR2 from the germline V gene are SQVTM and ANQGSEA. Trimming took 4 bases from V and 0 from J; bases not matched to a gene: 2. There are 14 residues in the CDR3. This clonotype was counted ten times or more. Antigen specificity is unknown. Exclusion of a patient resulted from uncontrolled infection, other autoimmune disease, pregnancy or lactation.

The V and J genes are TRBV29-1 and TRBJ2-2; 7 nucleotides match TRBD2. The TCR sequence derives from a woman in her forties or fifties with Graves' hyperthyroidism. Sequenced sample: blood. In DNA form, the CDR3 reads TGCAGCGTTGGGCTAGCGGCGAACACCGGGGAGCTGTTTTTT. It codes for CSVGLAANTGELFF.